This TCR beta chain was obtained from a study of T-cell reconstitution after alpha-beta-depleted transplantation in children. Study-level points and caveats: When one year had passed after transplant, most T-cell counts and diversity came from newly produced T cells. At around two months after transplant, the alpha-beta T cells were reportedly derived from several hundred expanded clones that came from non-depleted graft cells.

The V end was cut by 1 base, the J end by 10 bases, with 16 bases between. The CDR3 runs 14 residues. CDR1 and CDR2 from the germline V gene are SEHNR and FQNEAQ (reference sequence). Unique molecular identifiers were used to barcode this TCRbeta library. In TCRdb, the PCR reads were re-called with MiXCR into one record per CDR3 protein. The sample contains some 5,000 distinct CDR3 sequences, around 7.3% of which appear only once. By its share, this clonotype is medium-sized. Its specificity is unknown. The source material was PBMCs, mostly from graft donor cells, sampled 60 days after TCRalphabeta/CD19-depleted stem cell transplant. The chain is built from TRBV7-9 and TRBJ2-5; unclear D gene. The clonotype originates from a boy under two years old who had a stem cell transplant for SCID, so the T cells may come from the graft donor. The CDR3 sequence is CASSLDSTRRNQYF. The CDR3 nucleotides are TGTGCCAGCAGCTTAGACAGCACAAGAAGAAACCAGTACTTC. The complete variable domain, with remaining parts taken from reference TRBV7-9 and TRBJ2-5, reads DTGVSQNPRHKITKRGQNVTFRCDPISEHNRLYWYRQTLGQGPEFLTYFQNEAQLEKSRLLSDRFSAERPKGSFSTLEIQRTEQGDSAMYLCASSLDSTRRNQYFGPGTRLLVL.